This T cell receptor (beta chain) was captured by sequencing in a study of blood T cell repertoires in COVID-19. The CDR3 sequence is 13 residues long. V lost 3 bases and J 4 bases, leaving 9 bases between the germline ends. Germline V lookup: CDR1 SNHLY, CDR2 FYNNEI. Grouping used clinical history reported by participants in a survey and questionnaire. TCRdb keeps only in-frame clones here, not all; method: immunoSEQ multiplex PCR. Of around 110,000 clones in the sample, about four fifths were seen once. V gene TRBV2 combines with J gene TRBJ1-2; D ambiguous. Sequencing was carried out using PBMCs or T cells enriched from blood (not recorded which). This sequence was found in a woman younger than 45 who had recovered from COVID-19. DNA for the CDR3: TGTGCCAGCAGTGAGGGCGGACTCTATGGCTACACCTTC. This codes for CASSEGGLYGYTF.